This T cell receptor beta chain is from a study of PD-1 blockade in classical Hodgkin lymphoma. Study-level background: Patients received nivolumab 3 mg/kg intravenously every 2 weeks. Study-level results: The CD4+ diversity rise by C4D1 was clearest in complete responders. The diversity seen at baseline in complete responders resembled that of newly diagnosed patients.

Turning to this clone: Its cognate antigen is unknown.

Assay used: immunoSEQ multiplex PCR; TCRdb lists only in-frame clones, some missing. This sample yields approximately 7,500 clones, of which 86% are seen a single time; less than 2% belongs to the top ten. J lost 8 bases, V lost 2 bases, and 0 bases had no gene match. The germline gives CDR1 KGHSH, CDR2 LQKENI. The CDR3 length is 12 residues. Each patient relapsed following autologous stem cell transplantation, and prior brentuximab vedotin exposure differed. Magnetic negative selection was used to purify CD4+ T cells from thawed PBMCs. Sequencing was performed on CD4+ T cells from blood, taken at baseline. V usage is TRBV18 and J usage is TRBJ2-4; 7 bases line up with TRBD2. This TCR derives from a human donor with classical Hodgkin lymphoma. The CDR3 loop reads CASSPGGDIQYF. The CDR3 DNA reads TGTGCCAGCTCACCAGGGGGGGACATTCAGTACTTC.